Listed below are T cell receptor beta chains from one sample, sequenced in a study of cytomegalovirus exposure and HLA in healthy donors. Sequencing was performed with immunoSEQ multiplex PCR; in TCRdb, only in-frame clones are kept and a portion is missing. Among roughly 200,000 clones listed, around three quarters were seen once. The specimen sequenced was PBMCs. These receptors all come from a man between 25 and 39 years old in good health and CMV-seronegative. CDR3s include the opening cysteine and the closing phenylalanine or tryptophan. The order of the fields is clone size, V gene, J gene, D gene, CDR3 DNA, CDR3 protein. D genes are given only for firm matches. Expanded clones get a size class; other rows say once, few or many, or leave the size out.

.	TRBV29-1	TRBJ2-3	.	TGCAGCGTTGACGGCAGGACAGATACGCAGTATTTT	CSVDGRTDTQYF
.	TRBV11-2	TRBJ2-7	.	TGTGCCAGCAGCTTAGTGGGCTCCGGAGGATACGAGCAGTACTTC	CASSLVGSGGYEQYF
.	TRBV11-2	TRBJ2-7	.	TGTGCCAGCGGAGGGCACTCCTACGAGCAGTACTTC	CASGGHSYEQYF
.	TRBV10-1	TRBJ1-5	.	TGCGCCAGCAGTGACGGACTCAATCAGCCCCAGCATTTT	CASSDGLNQPQHF
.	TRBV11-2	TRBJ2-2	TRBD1	TGTGCCAGCAGCTTGTTTCTAGGGGACAGCACCGGGGAGCTGTTTTTT	CASSLFLGDSTGELFF
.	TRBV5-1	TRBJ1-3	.	TGCGCCAGCAGCTTGGCCGGGGGGCTCGGAAACACCATATATTTT	CASSLAGGLGNTIYF
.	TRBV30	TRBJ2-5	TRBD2	TGTGCCTGGAGCGTCGGAGCGGGAGTAGGGGAGACCCAGTACTTC	CAWSVGAGVGETQYF
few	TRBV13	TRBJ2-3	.	TGTGCCAGCACCCCCTCTCAGCGGAGCACAGATACGCAGTATTTT	CASTPSQRSTDTQYF
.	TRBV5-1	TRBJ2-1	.	TGCGCCAGCAGCTTGGGGACTACGAGTGATGAGCAGTTCTTC	CASSLGTTSDEQFF
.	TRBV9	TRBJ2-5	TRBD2	TGTGCCAGCAGCCCGGGGGTAGCGGGAGGTCTGGAGACCCAGTACTTC	CASSPGVAGGLETQYF
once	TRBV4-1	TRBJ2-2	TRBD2	TGCGCCAGCAGCCAAGGAGGACTAGCGGGAGTAGGCACCGGGGAGCTGTTTTTT	CASSQGGLAGVGTGELFF
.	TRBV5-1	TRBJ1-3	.	TGCGCCAGCAGCCCTGAGAAAAGTAGCTCTGGAAACACCATATATTTT	CASSPEKSSSGNTIYF
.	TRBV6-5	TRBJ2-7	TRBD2	TGTGCCAGCGCGACGCGGCGGGAGCACTCCTACGAGCAGTACTTC	CASATRREHSYEQYF
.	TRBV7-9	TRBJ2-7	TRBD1	TGTGCCAGCAGCTTAGGAGGACAGGGAGCCCGATCCTACGAGCAGTACTTC	CASSLGGQGARSYEQYF
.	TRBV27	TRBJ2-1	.	TGTGCCAGCTGCATGGGGACTCCTTACTACAATGAGCAGTTCTTC	CASCMGTPYYNEQFF
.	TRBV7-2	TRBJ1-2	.	TGTGCCAGCAGCTCCCGTGGGGGGGACAACTATGGCTACACCTTC	CASSSRGGDNYGYTF
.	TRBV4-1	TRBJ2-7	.	TGCGCCAGCAACCCAGGGGTGGGCAGGGACGAGCAGTACTTC	CASNPGVGRDEQYF
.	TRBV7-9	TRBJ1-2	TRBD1	TGTGCCAGCAGCTTAGTACAGGGGCTGGGAACTAACTATGGCTACACCTTC	CASSLVQGLGTNYGYTF
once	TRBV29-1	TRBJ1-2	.	TGCAGCGTTAAATCTCTTGACTATGGCTATACCTTC	CSVKSLDYGYTF
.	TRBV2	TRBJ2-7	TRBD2	TGTGCCAGCAGACAGCGGGATCACTCCTACGAGCAGTACTTC	CASRQRDHSYEQYF
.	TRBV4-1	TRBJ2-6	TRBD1	TGCGCCAGCAGCCAAGATCGCTCCGGGACAGACATCTCTGGGGCCAACGTCCTGACTTTC	CASSQDRSGTDISGANVLTF
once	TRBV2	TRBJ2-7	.	TGTGCCAGCAGTGATGGGCAGGGGCCCTACGAGCAGTACTTC	CASSDGQGPYEQYF
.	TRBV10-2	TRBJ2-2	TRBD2	TGCGCCACCAGACTAGCGGGAGCGACCGGGGAGCTGTTTTTT	CATRLAGATGELFF
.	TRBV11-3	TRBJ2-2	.	TGTGCCAGCAGCCCGGGGAGCGGCGGGGAGCTGTTTTTT	CASSPGSGGELFF
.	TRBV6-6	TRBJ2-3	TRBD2	TGTGCCAGCAGTTACTCCCTAGCGGGAGGAGAGGATACGCAGTATTTT	CASSYSLAGGEDTQYF
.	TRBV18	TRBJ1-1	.	TGTGCCAGCTCACCCGTGGGGGGGCGGGGTGAAGCTTTCTTT	CASSPVGGRGEAFF
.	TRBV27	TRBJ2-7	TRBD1	TGTGCCAGCAGTCGGGAAGGGGGCCCTTCCTACGAGCAGTACTTC	CASSREGGPSYEQYF
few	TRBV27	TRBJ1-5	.	TGTGCCAGCAGTCCCTCCTGGGGGCGAAATCAGCCCCAGCATTTT	CASSPSWGRNQPQHF
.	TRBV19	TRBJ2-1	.	TGTGCCAGTAGTGCCTCTTCCCCTCAGATTAATGAGCAGTTCTTC	CASSASSPQINEQFF
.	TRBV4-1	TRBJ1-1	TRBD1	TGCGCCAGCAGCCAAGGGAACAGGGGGTATTCTGAAGCTTTCTTT	CASSQGNRGYSEAFF
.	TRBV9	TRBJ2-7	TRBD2	TGTGCCAGCAGCGTGGGGACTAGCGGGAGTGTGCAATACGAGCAGTACTTC	CASSVGTSGSVQYEQYF
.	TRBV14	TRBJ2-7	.	TGTGCCAGCAGCCAACGGCTGGGGACAACTCCCTACGAGCAGTACTTC	CASSQRLGTTPYEQYF
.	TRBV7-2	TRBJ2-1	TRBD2	TGTGCCAGCAGCTTAACGACTAGCGGGAGGAGCTCCTACAATGAGCAGTTCTTC	CASSLTTSGRSSYNEQFF
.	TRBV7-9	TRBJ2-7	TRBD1	TGTTCCAGCAGCTTAGGACAGGGGTTATCGGGCGAGCAGTACTTC	CSSSLGQGLSGEQYF
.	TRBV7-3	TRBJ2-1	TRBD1	TGTGCCAGCAGCCCCGACAGGGACACCTACAATGAGCAGTTCTTC	CASSPDRDTYNEQFF
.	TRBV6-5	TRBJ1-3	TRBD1	TGTGCCAGCAAAGGACAGGGTTGGGCTGGAAACACCATATATTTT	CASKGQGWAGNTIYF
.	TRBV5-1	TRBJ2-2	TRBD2	TGCGCCAGCAGCTTGGGTAGCGGGGCGAACACCGGGGAGCTGTTTTTT	CASSLGSGANTGELFF
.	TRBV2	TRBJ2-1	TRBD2	TGTGCCAGCAGTCCCGGACTAGCGGGTCCGGAGAATGAGCAGTTCTTC	CASSPGLAGPENEQFF
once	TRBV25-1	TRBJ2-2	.	TGTGCCAGCTCAAGACAGGGAGGCACCGGGGAGCTGTTTTTT	CASSRQGGTGELFF
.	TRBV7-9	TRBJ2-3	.	TGTGCCAGCAGCCCCCGGGGTCCAGATACGCAGTATTTT	CASSPRGPDTQYF
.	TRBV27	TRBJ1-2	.	TGTGCCAGCAGTTTAACCAGGGGAAAGAGCTACACCTTC	CASSLTRGKSYTF
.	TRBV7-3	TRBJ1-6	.	TGTGCCAGCAGCTTGCAGGGTCCAGGCAATTCACCCCTCCACTTT	CASSLQGPGNSPLHF
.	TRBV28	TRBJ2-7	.	TGTGCCAGCAGTTTTAGATGGATAGGGCAGACTGCGGGGTCCTACGAGCAGTACTTC	CASSFRWIGQTAGSYEQYF
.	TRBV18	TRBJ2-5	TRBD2	TGTGCCAGCTCACGGGTAGGCGGGAGATCGGAGACCCAGTACTTC	CASSRVGGRSETQYF
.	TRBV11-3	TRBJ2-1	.	TGTGCCAGCAGCCATCGACAGCCTAATGAGCAGTTCTTC	CASSHRQPNEQFF
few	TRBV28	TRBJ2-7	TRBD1	TGTGCCAGCAGTTTACGACAGGGGGTACCCTCGGGCGAGCAGTACTTC	CASSLRQGVPSGEQYF
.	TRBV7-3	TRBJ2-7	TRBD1	TGTGCCAGCAGCTTCGGGGCCGGGACAGCCTACGAGCAGTACTTC	CASSFGAGTAYEQYF
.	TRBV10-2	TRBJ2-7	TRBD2	TGCGCCAGCAGTGAGTCGAGTAGCGGGAGGACTCCGTACGAGCAGTACTTC	CASSESSSGRTPYEQYF
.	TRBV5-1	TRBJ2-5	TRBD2	TGCGCCAGCAGTTTGACTAGCGCCCAAGAGACCCAGTACTTC	CASSLTSAQETQYF
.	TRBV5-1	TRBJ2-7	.	TGCGCCAGCAGCTTGGGTGGGGGCGCCGACCACGAGCAGTACTTC	CASSLGGGADHEQYF
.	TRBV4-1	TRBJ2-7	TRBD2	TGCGCCAGCAGCCAAGATCGGGGGGGTTGGGAGCAGTACTTC	CASSQDRGGWEQYF
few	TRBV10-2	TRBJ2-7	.	TGCGCCAGCAGTGAGGGCAGGGCACCCTCCTACGAGCAGTACTTC	CASSEGRAPSYEQYF